A selection of T cell receptor beta chains follows, all from one sample in a study of beta chain features in type 1 diabetes. TCRdb's copy holds only in-frame clones and misses some; the assay was immunoSEQ multiplex PCR. Among more than 250,000 clones listed, about 15% were seen once. The sequencing input was naive CD4+ T cells from blood. These receptors came from a man aged 18 to 29 with type 1 diabetes. CDR3s include the opening cysteine and the closing phenylalanine or tryptophan. Each record gives: J gene, D gene, V gene, clone size, CDR3 DNA, CDR3 protein. D genes are given only for firm matches. Size tells how often a clone was seen (once, few, many) or the class of an expanded clone, and some rows leave it out.

J gene: TRBJ2-1
D gene: TRBD2
V gene: TRBV6-5
clone size: NA
CDR3 DNA: TGTGCCAGCAGTTTCACTAGCGGGGGGGCCGGGGGGCAGTTCTTC
CDR3 protein: CASSFTSGGAGGQFF

J gene: TRBJ2-6
D gene: NA
V gene: TRBV5-1
clone size: NA
CDR3 DNA: TGCGCCAGCAGTCCGCAGGTGATCTCTGGGGCCAACGTCCTGACTTTC
CDR3 protein: CASSPQVISGANVLTF

J gene: TRBJ2-2
D gene: NA
V gene: TRBV5-1
clone size: few
CDR3 DNA: TGCGCCAGCAAGACTAACACCGGGGAGCTGTTTTTT
CDR3 protein: CASKTNTGELFF

J gene: TRBJ2-3
D gene: NA
V gene: TRBV15
clone size: NA
CDR3 DNA: TGTGCCACCAGCAGAGCCCCAGGGGGCACAGATACGCAGTATTTT
CDR3 protein: CATSRAPGGTDTQYF

J gene: TRBJ2-5
D gene: NA
V gene: TRBV9
clone size: few
CDR3 DNA: TGTGCCAGCAGCGTAAGTGGGGCCTCCCAAGAGACCCAGTACTTC
CDR3 protein: CASSVSGASQETQYF

J gene: TRBJ2-5
D gene: NA
V gene: TRBV29-1
clone size: NA
CDR3 DNA: TGCAGCGTTGCGGGGACTCTACAAGAGACCCAGTACTTC
CDR3 protein: CSVAGTLQETQYF

J gene: TRBJ2-2
D gene: TRBD2
V gene: TRBV5-1
clone size: NA
CDR3 DNA: TGCGCCAGCAGCCCGTCACTAGCGGGAGGGCAGGGCACCGGGGAGCTGTTTTTT
CDR3 protein: CASSPSLAGGQGTGELFF

J gene: TRBJ2-1
D gene: TRBD2
V gene: TRBV11-2
clone size: few
CDR3 DNA: TGTGCCAGCACCCCCACGGGGGGGCGATGGAATGAGCAGTTCTTC
CDR3 protein: CASTPTGGRWNEQFF

J gene: TRBJ2-3
D gene: NA
V gene: TRBV4-3
clone size: NA
CDR3 DNA: TGCGCCAGCAGCCCAGGGGCAGGCAGAGGCACAGATACGCAGTATTTT
CDR3 protein: CASSPGAGRGTDTQYF

J gene: TRBJ2-1
D gene: NA
V gene: TRBV7-9
clone size: NA
CDR3 DNA: TGTGCCAGCAGCCAATTCAAAGGGGCGGATGAGCAGTTCTTC
CDR3 protein: CASSQFKGADEQFF

J gene: TRBJ1-5
D gene: NA
V gene: TRBV27
clone size: few
CDR3 DNA: TGTGCCAGCAGTTTGAGGCCGGGGGGGGATCAGCCCCAGCATTTT
CDR3 protein: CASSLRPGGDQPQHF

J gene: TRBJ2-2
D gene: NA
V gene: TRBV27
clone size: NA
CDR3 DNA: TGTGCCAGCAGTTTAAGGCAGGTCCCCGGGGAGCTGTTTTTT
CDR3 protein: CASSLRQVPGELFF

J gene: TRBJ2-5
D gene: TRBD1
V gene: TRBV11-2
clone size: few
CDR3 DNA: TGTGCCAGCAGCTCGGGACAGAAAGAGACCCAGTACTTC
CDR3 protein: CASSSGQKETQYF

J gene: TRBJ2-5
D gene: NA
V gene: TRBV7-9
clone size: few
CDR3 DNA: TGTGCCAGCAGCCTTAGACAGGGAGGAGGAGAGACCCAGTACTTC
CDR3 protein: CASSLRQGGGETQYF

J gene: TRBJ2-4
D gene: TRBD2
V gene: TRBV12-5
clone size: few
CDR3 DNA: TGTGCTAGTGGTACGAAGCGGGAGGAAACTGAAGCCAAAAACATTCAGTACTTC
CDR3 protein: CASGTKREETEAKNIQYF

J gene: TRBJ2-5
D gene: TRBD1
V gene: TRBV6-6
clone size: NA
CDR3 DNA: TGTGCCACGATGAACAGGGGGCGCACCCAAGAGACCCAGTACTTC
CDR3 protein: CATMNRGRTQETQYF

J gene: TRBJ2-3
D gene: TRBD2
V gene: TRBV7-9
clone size: once
CDR3 DNA: TGTGCCAGCAGCTTAGCTCGGTCGACTAGCGGGAGGACAGATACGCAGTATTTT
CDR3 protein: CASSLARSTSGRTDTQYF

J gene: TRBJ2-1
D gene: TRBD2
V gene: TRBV30
clone size: few
CDR3 DNA: TGTGCCTGCCAGAAGGGACTAGCGGGAGAGGGGCAGCAGTTCTTC
CDR3 protein: CACQKGLAGEGQQFF

J gene: TRBJ2-1
D gene: TRBD1
V gene: TRBV9
clone size: NA
CDR3 DNA: TGTGCCAGCAGCGTGGACAGGGGAGGGTACAATGAGCAGTTCTTC
CDR3 protein: CASSVDRGGYNEQFF

J gene: TRBJ2-7
D gene: TRBD1
V gene: TRBV10-2
clone size: NA
CDR3 DNA: TGCGCCAGCAGCCCTCCAAGGGGGCAGTACGAGCAGTACTTC
CDR3 protein: CASSPPRGQYEQYF

J gene: TRBJ2-7
D gene: NA
V gene: TRBV11-2
clone size: NA
CDR3 DNA: TGTGCCAGCAGCCGGGACTGGAACTACGAGCAGTACTTC
CDR3 protein: CASSRDWNYEQYF

J gene: TRBJ1-2
D gene: NA
V gene: TRBV4-3
clone size: NA
CDR3 DNA: TGCGCCAGCAGCCAAGAGGTTGCGGACAGAAGCCCTTATGGCTACACCTTC
CDR3 protein: CASSQEVADRSPYGYTF

J gene: TRBJ2-7
D gene: TRBD2
V gene: TRBV4-3
clone size: NA
CDR3 DNA: TGCGCCAGCAGCCAAGCAATGGGACTAGCTTCCTACGAGCAGTACTTC
CDR3 protein: CASSQAMGLASYEQYF

J gene: TRBJ2-3
D gene: TRBD2
V gene: TRBV6-6
clone size: NA
CDR3 DNA: TGTGCCAGCAGTTACACGGGGGGGCCAAGAGATACGCAGTATTTT
CDR3 protein: CASSYTGGPRDTQYF

J gene: TRBJ2-7
D gene: TRBD2
V gene: TRBV25-1
clone size: NA
CDR3 DNA: TGTGCCAGCAGTGGGGGACTAGCGGGAGGCTCCTACGAGCAGTACTTC
CDR3 protein: CASSGGLAGGSYEQYF

J gene: TRBJ2-4
D gene: NA
V gene: TRBV27
clone size: NA
CDR3 DNA: TGTGCCAGCAGTTTACAAGGGAGAGCCAAAAACATTCAGTACTTC
CDR3 protein: CASSLQGRAKNIQYF

J gene: TRBJ2-5
D gene: TRBD2
V gene: TRBV10-3
clone size: NA
CDR3 DNA: TGTGCCATCAGCGAACGGGGGGGAGAGACCCAGTACTTC
CDR3 protein: CAISERGGETQYF

J gene: TRBJ2-1
D gene: TRBD1
V gene: TRBV18
clone size: few
CDR3 DNA: TGTGCCAGCTCACCGAGCCCCGGGGACAGGGGCAATGAGCAGTTCTTC
CDR3 protein: CASSPSPGDRGNEQFF

J gene: TRBJ2-3
D gene: TRBD2
V gene: TRBV5-4
clone size: few
CDR3 DNA: TGTGCCAGCAGCTTGGGACTAGCGGGGTCAGATACGCAGTATTTT
CDR3 protein: CASSLGLAGSDTQYF

J gene: TRBJ2-7
D gene: TRBD1
V gene: TRBV11-2
clone size: NA
CDR3 DNA: TGTGCCAGCAGCTCAGGGGGACGGATAGGCTCCTACGAGCAGTACTTC
CDR3 protein: CASSSGGRIGSYEQYF